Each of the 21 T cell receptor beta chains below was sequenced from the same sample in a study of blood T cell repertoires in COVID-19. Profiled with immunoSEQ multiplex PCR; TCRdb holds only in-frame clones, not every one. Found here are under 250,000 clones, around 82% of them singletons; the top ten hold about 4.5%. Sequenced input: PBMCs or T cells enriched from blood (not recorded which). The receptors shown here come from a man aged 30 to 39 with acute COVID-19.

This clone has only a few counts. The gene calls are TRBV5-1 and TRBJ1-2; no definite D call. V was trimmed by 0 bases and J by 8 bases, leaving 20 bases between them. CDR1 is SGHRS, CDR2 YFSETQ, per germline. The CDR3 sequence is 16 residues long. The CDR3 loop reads CASSLAGPGYEGGYTF. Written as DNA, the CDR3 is TGCGCCAGCAGCTTGGCGGGCCCGGGATATGAGGGAGGCTACACCTTC.

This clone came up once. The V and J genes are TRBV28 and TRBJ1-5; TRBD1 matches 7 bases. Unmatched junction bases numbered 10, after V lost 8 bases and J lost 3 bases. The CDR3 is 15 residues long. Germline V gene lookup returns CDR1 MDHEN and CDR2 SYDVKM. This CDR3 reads CASFPTGTDNQPQHF. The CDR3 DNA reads TGTGCCAGCTTTCCTACCGGGACAGACAATCAGCCCCAGCATTTT.

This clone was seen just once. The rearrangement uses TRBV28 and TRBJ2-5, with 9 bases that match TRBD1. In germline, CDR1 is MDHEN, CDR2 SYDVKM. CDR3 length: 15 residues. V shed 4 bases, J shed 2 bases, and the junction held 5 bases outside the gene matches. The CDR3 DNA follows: TGTGCCAGCAGTTCGGCACAGGGGGCACAAGAGACCCAGTACTTC. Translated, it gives CASSSAQGAQETQYF.

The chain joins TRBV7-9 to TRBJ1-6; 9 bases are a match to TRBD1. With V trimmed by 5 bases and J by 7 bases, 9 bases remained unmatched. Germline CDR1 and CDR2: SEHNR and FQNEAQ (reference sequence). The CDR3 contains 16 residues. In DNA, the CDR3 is TGTGCCAGCAGCCAAACAGGGGGCGCGCAGAATTCACCCCTCCACTTT. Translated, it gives CASSQTGGAQNSPLHF.

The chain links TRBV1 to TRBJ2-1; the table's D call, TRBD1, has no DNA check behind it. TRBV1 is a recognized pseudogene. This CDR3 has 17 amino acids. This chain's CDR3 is CTSSLYLRGDALNEQFF. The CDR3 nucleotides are TGCACCAGCAGCCTTTATCTCAGGGGTGACGCCCTCAATGAGCAGTTCTTC.

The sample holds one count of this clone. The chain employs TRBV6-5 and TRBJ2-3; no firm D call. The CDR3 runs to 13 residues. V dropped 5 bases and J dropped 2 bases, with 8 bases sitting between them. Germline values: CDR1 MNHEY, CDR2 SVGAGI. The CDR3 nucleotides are TGTGCCAGCAGTCCTACGTTCACAGATACGCAGTATTTT. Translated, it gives CASSPTFTDTQYF.

The CDR3 protein is CASSREGNTEAFF. CDR3 DNA sequence: TGCGCCAGCAGCCGTGAGGGGAACACTGAAGCTTTCTTT. The chain links TRBV5-1 to TRBJ1-1; D gene uncertain. The CDR3 extends over 13 amino acids. With 4 bases removed from V and 1 base from J, the gap between germline ends came to 8 bases. CDR1 and CDR2 from the germline V gene are SGHRS and YFSETQ.

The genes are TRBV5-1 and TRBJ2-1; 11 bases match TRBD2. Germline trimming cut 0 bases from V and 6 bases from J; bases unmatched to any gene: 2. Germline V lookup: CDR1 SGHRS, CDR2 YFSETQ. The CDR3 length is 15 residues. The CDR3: CASSLETSGANEQFF. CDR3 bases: TGCGCCAGCAGCTTGGAGACTAGCGGGGCCAATGAGCAGTTCTTC.

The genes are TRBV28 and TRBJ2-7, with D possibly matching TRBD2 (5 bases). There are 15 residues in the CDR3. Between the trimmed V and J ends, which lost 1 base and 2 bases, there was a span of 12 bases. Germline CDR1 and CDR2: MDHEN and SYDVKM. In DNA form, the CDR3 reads TGTGCCAGCAGTTTATTCCGGGGAAAAGCCTACGAGCAGTACTTC. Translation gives CASSLFRGKAYEQYF. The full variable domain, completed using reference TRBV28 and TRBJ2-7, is DVKVTQSSRYLVKRTGEKVFLECVQDMDHENMFWYRQDPGLGLRLIYFSYDVKMKEKGDIPEGYSVSREKKERFSLILESASTNQTSMYLCASSLFRGKAYEQYFGPGTRLTVT.

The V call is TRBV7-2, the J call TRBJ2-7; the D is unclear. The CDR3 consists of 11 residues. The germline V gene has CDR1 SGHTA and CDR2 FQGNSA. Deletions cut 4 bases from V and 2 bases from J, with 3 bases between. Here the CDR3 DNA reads TGTGCCAGCAGCTCGGCCTACGAGCAGTACTTC. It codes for CASSSAYEQYF.

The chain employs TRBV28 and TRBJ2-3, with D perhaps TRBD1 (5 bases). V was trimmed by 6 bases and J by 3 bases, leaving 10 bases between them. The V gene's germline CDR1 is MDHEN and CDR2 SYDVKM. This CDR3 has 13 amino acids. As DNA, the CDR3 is TGTGCCAGCAGCGCTCCAGGGACAGATACGCAGTATTTT. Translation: CASSAPGTDTQYF. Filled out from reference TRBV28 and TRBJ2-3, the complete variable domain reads DVKVTQSSRYLVKRTGEKVFLECVQDMDHENMFWYRQDPGLGLRLIYFSYDVKMKEKGDIPEGYSVSREKKERFSLILESASTNQTSMYLCASSAPGTDTQYFGPGTRLTVL.

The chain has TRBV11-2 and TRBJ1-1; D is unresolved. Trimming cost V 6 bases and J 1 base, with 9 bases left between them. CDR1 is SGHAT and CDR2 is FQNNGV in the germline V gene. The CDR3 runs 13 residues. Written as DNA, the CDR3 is TGTGCCAGCAGTTTTCAGGAGAACACTGAAGCTTTCTTT. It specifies CASSFQENTEAFF.

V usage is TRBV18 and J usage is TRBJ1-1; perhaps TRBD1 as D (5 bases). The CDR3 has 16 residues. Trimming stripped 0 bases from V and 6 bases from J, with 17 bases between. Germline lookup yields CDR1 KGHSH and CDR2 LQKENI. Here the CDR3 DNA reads TGTGCCAGCTCACCACCACCCAGGGTTACAAACCCTGAAGCTTTCTTT. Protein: CASSPPPRVTNPEAFF.

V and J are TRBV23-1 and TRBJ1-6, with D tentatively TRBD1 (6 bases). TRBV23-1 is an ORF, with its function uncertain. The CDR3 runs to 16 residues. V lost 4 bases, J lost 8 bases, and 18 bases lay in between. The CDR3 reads CASSRTGTNIDSPLHF. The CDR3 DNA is TGCGCCAGCAGTCGTACAGGGACGAACATTGATTCACCCCTCCACTTT.

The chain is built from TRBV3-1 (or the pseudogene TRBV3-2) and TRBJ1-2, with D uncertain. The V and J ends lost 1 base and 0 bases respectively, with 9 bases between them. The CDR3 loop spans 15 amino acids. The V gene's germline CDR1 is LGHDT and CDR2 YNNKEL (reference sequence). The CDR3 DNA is TGTGCCAGCAGCCAAGGTCCCCAGGCTAACTATGGCTACACCTTC. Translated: CASSQGPQANYGYTF.

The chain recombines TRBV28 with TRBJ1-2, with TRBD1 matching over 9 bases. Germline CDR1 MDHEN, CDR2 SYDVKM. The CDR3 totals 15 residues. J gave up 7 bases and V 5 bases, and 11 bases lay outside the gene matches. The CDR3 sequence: CASSTTGGPVGGYTF. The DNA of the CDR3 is TGTGCCAGCAGTACCACAGGGGGCCCCGTAGGTGGCTACACCTTC.

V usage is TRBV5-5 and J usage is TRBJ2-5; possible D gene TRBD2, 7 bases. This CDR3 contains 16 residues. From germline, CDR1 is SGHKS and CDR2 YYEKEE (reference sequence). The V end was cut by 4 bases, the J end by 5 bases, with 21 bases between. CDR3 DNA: TGTGCCAGCAGCACCTTGGGGGGGGCCGGCTGGGAGACCCAGTACTTC. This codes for CASSTLGGAGWETQYF.

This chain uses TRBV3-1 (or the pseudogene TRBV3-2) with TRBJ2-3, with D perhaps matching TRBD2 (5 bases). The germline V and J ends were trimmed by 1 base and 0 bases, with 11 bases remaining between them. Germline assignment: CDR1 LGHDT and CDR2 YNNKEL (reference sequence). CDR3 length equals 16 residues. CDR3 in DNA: TGTGCCAGCAGCCAAGTAAGAGGGTCTAGCACAGATACGCAGTATTTT. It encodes CASSQVRGSSTDTQYF.

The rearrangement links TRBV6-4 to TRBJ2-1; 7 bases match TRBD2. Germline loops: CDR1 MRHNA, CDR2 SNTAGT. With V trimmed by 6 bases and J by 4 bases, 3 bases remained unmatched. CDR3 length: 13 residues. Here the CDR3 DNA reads TGTGCCAGCAGAGCGGGGTTGTACAATGAGCAGTTCTTC. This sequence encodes CASRAGLYNEQFF.

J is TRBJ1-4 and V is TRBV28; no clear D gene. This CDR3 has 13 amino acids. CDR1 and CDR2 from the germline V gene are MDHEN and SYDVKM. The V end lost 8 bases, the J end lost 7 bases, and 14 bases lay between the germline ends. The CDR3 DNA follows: TGTGCCAGCCTCGGGCGGGGATTTGAAAAACTGTTTTTT. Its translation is CASLGRGFEKLFF.

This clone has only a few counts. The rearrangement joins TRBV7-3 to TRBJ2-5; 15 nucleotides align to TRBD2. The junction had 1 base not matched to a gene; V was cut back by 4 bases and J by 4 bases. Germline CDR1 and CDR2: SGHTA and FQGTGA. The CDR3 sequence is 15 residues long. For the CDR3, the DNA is TGTGCCAGCAGCTCGGGACTAGCGGGGGGAGAGACCCAGTACTTC. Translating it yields CASSSGLAGGETQYF.